These T cell receptor beta chains were read from a single sample in a study of graft-versus-host responses after intestinal transplantation. Their recognized antigens are unknown. Method: immunoSEQ multiplex PCR; TCRdb's copy keeps in-frame clones and lacks some. The sample has 20,000 to 25,000 clones, roughly four fifths seen once. Sequenced material: unstimulated CD8+ T cells sorted from spleen or lymph node cells, taken before transplant. All receptors derive from a human donor who was the organ donor for an intestinal transplant. The CDR3 runs from the conserved cysteine through the conserved F or W. Fields, in order: V gene, J gene, D gene, clone size, CDR3 DNA, CDR3 protein. The D gene is left open where the match is weak. Part of the rows lack a size; the others show once, few, many or a class for expanded clones.

TRBV27	TRBJ1-2	.	.	TGTGCCAGCAGTTTAGGGCCCGCTAACTATGGCTACACCTTC	CASSLGPANYGYTF
TRBV7-9	TRBJ1-1	TRBD1	.	TGTGCCAGCAGCTCACCGGGACAGGTCTTGATTGGAGCTTTCTTT	CASSSPGQVLIGAFF
TRBV6-5	TRBJ2-1	TRBD2	.	TGTGCCAGCAGTTACTCGCGGGAGTGGAATGAGCAGTTCTTC	CASSYSREWNEQFF
TRBV13	TRBJ1-1	.	.	TGTGCCAGCAGCCGGTGGGGGCAAGGGAGGATGAACACTGAAGCTTTCTTT	CASSRWGQGRMNTEAFF
TRBV11-2	TRBJ2-2	.	.	TGTGCCAGCAGCATTACAGGTGCCGGGGAGCTGTTTTTT	CASSITGAGELFF
TRBV10-1	TRBJ1-3	.	.	TGCGCCAGCGGTCGACTCCGCTCTGGAAACACCATATATTTT	CASGRLRSGNTIYF
TRBV30	TRBJ2-2	.	.	TGTGCCGGAGAGGGGGGGATCACCGGGGAGCTGTTTTTT	CAGEGGITGELFF
TRBV5-1	TRBJ2-5	TRBD1	.	TGCGCCAGCAGCTTGGGGACAGGGGAAGGAGAGACCCAGTACTTC	CASSLGTGEGETQYF
TRBV5-1	TRBJ1-3	.	.	TGCGCCAGCAGCTCGACCGAAACTGGAAACACCATATATTTT	CASSSTETGNTIYF
TRBV5-6	TRBJ1-2	.	.	TGTGCCAGCAGCTTCTTGGTAATGGATGGCTACACCTTC	CASSFLVMDGYTF
TRBV7-2	TRBJ1-4	.	.	TGTGCCAGCAGCCCGGGACCGGTAAATGAAAAACTGTTTTTT	CASSPGPVNEKLFF
TRBV29-1	TRBJ1-2	.	.	TGCAGCGTTGGGCCGGGCGGTGGCTACACCTTC	CSVGPGGGYTF
TRBV19	TRBJ2-7	.	.	TGTGCCAGTAGTCCCGGTTACTCCTACGAGCAGTACTTC	CASSPGYSYEQYF
TRBV2	TRBJ2-3	.	.	TGTGCCAGCAGTGAGTACAGGGAGAACACAGATACGCAGTATTTT	CASSEYRENTDTQYF
TRBV4-1	TRBJ1-2	TRBD1	.	TGCGCCAGCAGCCGACAATTAGAGACAGGGACCCCCTATGGCTACACCTTC	CASSRQLETGTPYGYTF
TRBV2	TRBJ2-3	.	.	TGTGCCAGCAGTCCTCCCGCAGATACGCAGTATTTT	CASSPPADTQYF
TRBV5-8	TRBJ1-5	.	.	TGTGCCAGCAGCTTGGGGGCCACTTACAATCAGCCCCAGCATTTT	CASSLGATYNQPQHF
TRBV4-1	TRBJ2-3	.	.	TGCGCCAGCAGCCAAGAGGAGATCACAGATACGCAGTATTTT	CASSQEEITDTQYF
TRBV7-8	TRBJ1-4	.	.	TGTGCCAGCAGCACAGTGGTCACAGGGAACAATGAAAAACTGTTTTTT	CASSTVVTGNNEKLFF
TRBV5-1	TRBJ2-5	.	few	TGCGCCAGCAGAGCGGAGGGTAGGGGAGAGACCCAGTACTTC	CASRAEGRGETQYF
TRBV7-9	TRBJ2-7	.	.	TGTGCCAGCAGCTTCGGCACGGGGGAGCAGTACTTC	CASSFGTGEQYF